The next 20 T cell receptor beta chains were all read from a single sample in a study of prognosis after radiotherapy for stage I lung cancer (dated by TCRdb to 2020 to 2022). These reads were obtained on an Illumina HiSeq 3000. Two rounds of multiplex PCR on genomic DNA were used to amplify the TCR beta CDR3 region. In the first round of PCR, primers specific to each TRBV and TRBJ gene were used, and the primer sequences are filed in Chinese patent CN105087789A. TCRdb reprocessed the public reads (quality trimming at Q25 with fastp, clone calling with MiXCR) and kept in-frame beta chains. For every CDR3 protein sequence, its rows merge into one entry that carries the most common genes and DNA. This sample holds 15,000 to 20,000 distinct CDR3 sequences; 25% to 30% were observed only once. Under 40% of the sample lies in the top ten. Here the sequenced sample was PBMCs, taken before or after stereotactic body radiation therapy (not recorded which). Receptor source: a donor aged 50 or older with non-small cell lung cancer.

This clonotype was seen repeatedly, ten times or more. The conserved phenylalanine or tryptophan normally closing the CDR3 is absent here, so this likely arose from a read error. The DNA is omitted, as the CDR3 cannot be located on it reliably, and the CDR3 follows TCRdb's listing. V is TRBV7-2 and J is TRBJ2-7; TRBD2, the table's D call, lacks a check against the DNA. CDR1 is SGHTA and CDR2 is FQGNSA in the germline V gene. With termini counted, the CDR3 has 15 amino acids. The CDR3 is CASSLGGLAGGPIYY.

This clonotype occurred many times. The chain is built from TRBV3-2 and TRBJ1-4. TRBV3-2 is marked as a pseudogene. The CDR3 is 16 amino acids. CDR3 in amino acids: CASMSDPFATNEKLFF. The CDR3 DNA follows: TGTGCCAGCATGTCGGACCCTTTTGCAACTAATGAAAAACTGTTTTTT.

This clonotype was observed at least ten times. The chain joins TRBV29-1 to TRBJ2-3; TRBD1 agrees at 8 bases. This CDR3 comprises 13 residues. V lost 7 bases to trimming and J lost 4 bases; unmatched junction nucleotides: 7. Germline loops: CDR1 SQVTM, CDR2 ANQGSEA. In DNA form, the CDR3 reads TGCAGCGGCGGGGCAGGGGGCGCAGATACGCAGTATTTT. It encodes CSGGAGGADTQYF.

Regarding this clonotype: A far larger clone is just one base off, so this is likely a read error. J is TRBJ2-1 and V is TRBV9; the D gene is possibly TRBD2 (6 bases). CDR3 size: 16 residues. Germline lookup yields CDR1 SGDLS and CDR2 YYNGEE. V dropped 5 bases and J dropped 1 base, with 16 bases sitting between them. This chain's CDR3 is CASSDFYGGSYNEQFF. The CDR3 DNA sequence: TGTGCCAGCAGTGATTTCTACGGGGGTTCCTACAATGAGCAGTTCTTC.

Regarding this clonotype: Mismatch with germline at one junction end may stem from a read error. The V gene is TRBV7-9, the J gene TRBJ2-3, with D possibly matching TRBD1 (7 bases). This CDR3 comprises 15 residues. Germline CDR1 and CDR2: SEHNR and FQNEAQ (reference sequence). As DNA, the CDR3 is TGTGCCAGCAGCTGGAGGGGCCAGGGGGAAGATACGCAATATTTT. Its protein is CASSWRGQGEDTQYF.

This clonotype has a single count. V is TRBV19 and J is TRBJ2-1; 7 nucleotides line up with TRBD2. The CDR3 is 16 residues long. Losses at the gene ends were 9 bases for V and 4 bases for J; bases not matched to a gene: 15. Germline CDR1 LNHDA, CDR2 SQIVND (reference sequence). The CDR3 reads CASSPGAGVGYNEQFF. In DNA, the CDR3 is TGTGCCAGCAGTCCGGGTGCGGGAGTAGGATACAATGAGCAGTTCTTC.

This clonotype has at least ten counts. The V and J genes are TRBV7-8 and TRBJ2-2, with D possibly being TRBD1 (8 bases). The CDR3 is 16 amino acids. With 6 bases removed from V and 4 bases from J, the gap between germline ends came to 18 bases. Germline-derived CDR1 and CDR2 are SGHVS and FQNEAQ. CDR3 amino acids: CASRGAGQGATGELFF. The CDR3, as DNA: TGTGCCAGCAGGGGAGCGGGGCAGGGGGCCACCGGGGAGCTGTTTTTT.

This clonotype was seen ten or more times. The V and J genes are TRBV5-6 and TRBJ2-6, with D perhaps TRBD1 (5 bases). The germline V gene has CDR1 SGHDT and CDR2 YYEEEE. The CDR3 extends over 18 amino acids. Trimming shortened V by 0 bases and J by 0 bases, and 13 bases separated the two germline ends. As DNA, the CDR3 is TGTGCCAGCAGCTTGGGGGCAGGGTTTAGCTCTGGGGCCAACGTCCTGACTTTC. Residues: CASSLGAGFSSGANVLTF. The variable domain in full, with the rest retrieved from reference TRBV5-6 and TRBJ2-6, is DAGVTQSPTHLIKTRGQQVTLRCSPKSGHDTVSWYQQALGQGPQFIFQYYEEEERQRGNFPDRFSGHQFPNYSSELNVNALLLGDSALYLCASSLGAGFSSGANVLTFGAGSRLTVL.

Turning to this clonotype: A read error likely explains this, since a far larger clone differs by one base. This chain links TRBV6-8 with TRBJ2-3, with 7 bases aligning to TRBD1. This CDR3 has 14 residues. Germline loops: CDR1 MNHGY, CDR2 SAAAGT. J gave up 6 bases and V 2 bases, and 5 bases lay outside the gene matches. CDR3: CASSYRDRSDTQYF. In nucleotides, the CDR3 is TGTGCCAGCAGTTACCGGGACAGATCCGATACGCAGTATTTT.

The sample holds many counts of this clonotype. The chain carries TRBV6-9 and TRBJ2-3; 7 bases align to TRBD1. CDR1 MNHGY and CDR2 SVAAGI come from the germline V gene. The CDR3 extends over 14 amino acids. V lost 3 bases to trimming and J lost 6 bases; unmatched junction nucleotides: 6. The CDR3 loop is CASSYRDRADTQYF. As DNA, the CDR3 is TGTGCCAGCAGTTACCGGGACAGAGCCGATACGCAGTATTTT.

The genes are TRBV7-2 and TRBJ2-3; D might be TRBD2 (7 bases). CDR1 is SGHTA, CDR2 FQGNSA, per germline. V lost 1 base and J lost 11, with 16 bases in between. The CDR3 runs 14 residues. CDR3 in DNA: TGTGCCAGCAGCTTAGATCGGGGGGCAGATGTGCAGTATTTT. Its translation: CASSLDRGADVQYF.

This clonotype was observed many times. The chain couples TRBV19 to TRBJ2-1; TRBD2 matches at 12 bases. Germline lookup yields CDR1 LNHDA and CDR2 SQIVND (reference sequence). The CDR3 spans 15 residues. The V gene end was trimmed by 3 bases and the J gene end by 8 bases; junction bases not matched to a gene: 5. The CDR3 reads CASSMTSGSRYEQFF. In DNA, the CDR3 is TGTGCCAGTAGTATGACTAGCGGGAGTAGGTATGAGCAGTTCTTC.

This clonotype was detected ten times or more. The V gene is TRBV28, the J gene TRBJ2-1; 12 bases align to TRBD2. This CDR3 contains 18 residues. V shed 7 bases and J 5 bases; nucleotides not matched to a gene: 15. CDR1 and CDR2 from the germline V gene are MDHEN and SYDVKM. The CDR3 DNA reads as TGTGCCAGCATTCCGAAGAGACTAGCGGGAGACCGGAACAATGAGCAGTTCTTC. Amino acid sequence: CASIPKRLAGDRNNEQFF.

Turning to this clonotype: One base separates it from a far larger clone, so it is likely a read error. The rearrangement joins TRBV28 to TRBJ2-2; D is unresolved. Germline V gene sequence: CDR1 MDHEN, CDR2 SYDVKM. The CDR3 has 15 residues. The CDR3 DNA is TGTGCCAGCAGTTCGGCAGGAGTAAACAACGGGGAGCTGTTTTTT. It codes for CASSSAGVNNGELFF.

This clonotype was seen repeatedly, ten times or more. V usage is TRBV2 and J usage is TRBJ2-7; D is uncertain. Germline V lookup: CDR1 SNHLY, CDR2 FYNNEI. The CDR3 has 15 residues. The V and J ends lost 2 bases and 3 bases respectively, with 14 bases between them. The CDR3 sequence is CASSEQSQARYEQYF. The CDR3 nucleotides are TGTGCCAGCAGTGAACAGAGCCAGGCACGCTACGAGCAGTACTTC.

Points on this clonotype: A far bigger clonotype differs at one base, so this is likely a read error. The chain combines TRBV6-4 with TRBJ2-7; 8 bases are shared with TRBD1. The germline CDR1 and CDR2 sequences are MRHNA and SNTAGT. The CDR3 is 15 residues long. This CDR3 reads CAISEPRQGRYEQYF. Here the CDR3 DNA reads TGTGCCATCAGTGAACCCCGACAGGGGCGGTACGAGCAGTACTTC.

Of note for this clonotype: The junction differs from germline at one of its ends, possibly a read error. The rearrangement joins TRBV30 to TRBJ2-4; the D gene is possibly TRBD2 (6 bases). In germline, CDR1 is GTSNPN, CDR2 SVGIG (reference sequence). The length of the CDR3 is 17 residues. The CDR3 is CAWRGGNTNTTKNIEYF. The CDR3 DNA reads TGTGCCTGGAGGGGCGGGAACACCAACACGACCAAAAACATTGAGTACTTC. Complete variable domain (other parts from reference TRBV30 and TRBJ2-4): SQTIHQWPATLVQPVGSPLSLECTVEGTSNPNLYWYRQAAGRGLQLLFYSVGIGQISSEVPQNLSASRPQDRQFILSSKKLLLSDSGFYLCAWRGGNTNTTKNIEYFGAGTRLSVL.

This clonotype was detected ten times or more. A much larger clone is a single base away; this may be a read error. The V and J genes are TRBV6-1 and TRBJ2-5, with 13 nucleotides matching TRBD2. Germline CDR1 reads MNHNS; CDR2 reads SASEGT. CDR3 length: 17 amino acids. The CDR3 DNA is TGTGCCAGCAGTGAAGAAGGGGGACTAGCGGGGCAAGGGACCCAGTACTTC. Translating gives CASSEEGGLAGQGTQYF.

At least ten counts were recorded for this clonotype. This sequence joins TRBV10-3 and TRBJ1-2; D is ambiguous. This CDR3 contains 14 residues. V lost 0 bases and J lost 4, with 9 bases in between. Germline CDR1 and CDR2: ENHRY and SYGVKD. CDR3 sequence reads: CAISESDGVYGYTF. The CDR3 region has the DNA TGTGCCATCAGTGAGTCGGACGGGGTCTATGGCTACACCTTC.

This clonotype showed up many times. The chain recombines TRBV18 with TRBJ2-2, with no clear D. V shed 4 bases and J shed 3 bases, with 12 bases lying between them. CDR1 is KGHSH and CDR2 is LQKENI in the germline V gene. The CDR3 covers 15 residues. The CDR3 reads CASSRDTDYTGELFF. As DNA, the CDR3 is TGTGCCAGCTCACGCGACACCGACTACACCGGGGAGCTGTTTTTT.